The rows below give T cell receptor beta chains drawn from one sample of a study of read filtering for tumor transcriptome and immune sequencing. MiXCR, applied by TCRdb to the reads, yields one record per CDR3 protein. The profile shows tens of thousands of distinct CDR3 sequences, about 13% of them singletons. Sequencing used a population of CD138-negative cells sorted from bone marrow. All receptors come from a donor at least 40 years old with multiple myeloma. Both conserved end residues are part of each CDR3. D genes are given only for firm matches. For some rows the clone size is stated as once, few or many, or as a class when expanded; others skip it.

cdr3_nt cdr3_aa d_call v_call clone_size j_call
TGTGCCTGGAGTGTCAACCAGAACACCGGGGAGCTGTTTTTT CAWSVNQNTGELFF - TRBV30 few TRBJ2-2
TGCAGCGTTGAGAAGCGGGAGGACTATGAGCAGCTCTTC CSVEKREDYEQLF TRBD2 TRBV29-1 few TRBJ2-1
TGTGCCAGCAGTTACCGGTACAGGGATGAGCAGTTCTTC CASSYRYRDEQFF - TRBV6-5 many TRBJ2-1
TGTGCCAGCAGCTTTTTGTGGGACACCGAAGCTTTCTTT CASSFLWDTEAFF - TRBV5-6 many TRBJ1-1
TGTGCCAGCAGCCAAACAGCATTCGGGCAGTTCTTC CASSQTAFGQFF - TRBV6-2/TRBV6-3 many TRBJ2-1
TGCGCCAGCGGACAGGGGGCGCGAGAGACCCAGTACTTC CASGQGARETQYF TRBD1 TRBV5-1 many TRBJ2-5
TGCAGTGCTAGAGATGGGACATCAGTGGGGAGCAATCAGCCCCAGCATTTT CSARDGTSVGSNQPQHF - TRBV20-1 many TRBJ1-5
TGCAGTGCTAGACTGGGACAGGGGTCCGGCTACACCTTC CSARLGQGSGYTF TRBD1 TRBV20-1 few TRBJ1-2
TGCAGTGCTAGCTGGGCGACGGACATTCAGTACTTC CSASWATDIQYF - TRBV20-1 many TRBJ2-4
TGTGCCAGCAGCTCTGTAGCGGGAGGCCCGGGGGATGAGCAGTTCTTC CASSSVAGGPGDEQFF TRBD2 TRBV7-3 many TRBJ2-1
TGTGCCAGCAGCCACACCGGGACAGGGGGCAACGAGCAGTACTTC CASSHTGTGGNEQYF TRBD1 TRBV7-9 - TRBJ2-7
TGTGCCAGCAGTAGCCAACAGGGGCTCGGTTCACGGGCTTTCTTT CASSSQQGLGSRAFF TRBD1 TRBV6-6 many TRBJ1-1